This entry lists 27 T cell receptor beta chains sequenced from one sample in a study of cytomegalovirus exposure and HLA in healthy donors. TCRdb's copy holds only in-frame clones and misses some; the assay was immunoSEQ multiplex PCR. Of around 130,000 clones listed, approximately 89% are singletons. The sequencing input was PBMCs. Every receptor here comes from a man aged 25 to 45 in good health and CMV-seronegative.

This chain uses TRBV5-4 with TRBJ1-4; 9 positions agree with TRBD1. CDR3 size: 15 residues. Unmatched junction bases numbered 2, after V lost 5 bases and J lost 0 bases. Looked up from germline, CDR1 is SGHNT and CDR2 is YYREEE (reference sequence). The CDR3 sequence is CASSRTGATNEKLFF. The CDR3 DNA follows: TGTGCCAGCAGTCGGACAGGGGCAACTAATGAAAAACTGTTTTTT. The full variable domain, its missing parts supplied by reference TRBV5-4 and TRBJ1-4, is ETGVTQSPTHLIKTRGQQVTLRCSSQSGHNTVSWYQQALGQGPQFIFQYYREEENGRGNFPPRFSGLQFPNYSSELNVNALELDDSALYLCASSRTGATNEKLFFGSGTQLSVL.

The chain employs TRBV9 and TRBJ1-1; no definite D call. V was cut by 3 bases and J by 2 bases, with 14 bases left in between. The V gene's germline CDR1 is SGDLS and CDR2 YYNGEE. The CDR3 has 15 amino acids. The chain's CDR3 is CASSALFQANTEAFF. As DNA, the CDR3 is TGTGCCAGCAGCGCCCTCTTTCAGGCAAACACTGAAGCTTTCTTT.

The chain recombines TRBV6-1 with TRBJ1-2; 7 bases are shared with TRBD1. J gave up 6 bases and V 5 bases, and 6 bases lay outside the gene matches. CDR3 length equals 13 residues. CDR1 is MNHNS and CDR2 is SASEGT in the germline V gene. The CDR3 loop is CASSLTGIDGYTF. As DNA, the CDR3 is TGTGCCAGCAGTCTGACAGGGATAGATGGCTACACCTTC.

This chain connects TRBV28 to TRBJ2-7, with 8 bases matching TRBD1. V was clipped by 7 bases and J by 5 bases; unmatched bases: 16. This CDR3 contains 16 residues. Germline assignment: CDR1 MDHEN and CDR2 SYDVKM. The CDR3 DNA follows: TGTGCCAGCACCTTGTTTGGGACAGGAGACCGGCACGAGCAGTACTTC. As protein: CASTLFGTGDRHEQYF.

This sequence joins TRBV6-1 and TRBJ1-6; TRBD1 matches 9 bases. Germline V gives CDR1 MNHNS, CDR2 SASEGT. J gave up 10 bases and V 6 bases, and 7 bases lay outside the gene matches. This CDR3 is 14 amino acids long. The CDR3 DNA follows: TGTGCCAGCAGGGAGGGGACAGGGAGCTCACCCCTCCACTTT. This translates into CASREGTGSSPLHF.

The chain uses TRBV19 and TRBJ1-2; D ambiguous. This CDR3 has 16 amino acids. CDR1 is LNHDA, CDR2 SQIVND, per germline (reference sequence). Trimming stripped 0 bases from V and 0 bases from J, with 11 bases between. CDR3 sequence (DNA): TGTGCCAGTAGTATAGATCAAATACAAGCTAACTATGGCTACACCTTC. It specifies CASSIDQIQANYGYTF.

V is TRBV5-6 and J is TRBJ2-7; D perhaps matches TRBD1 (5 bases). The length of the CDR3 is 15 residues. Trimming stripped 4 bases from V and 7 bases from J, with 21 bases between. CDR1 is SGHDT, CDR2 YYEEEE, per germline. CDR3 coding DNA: TGTGCCAGCAGCATGGAAGGGGCGACCCACCTGGAGCAGTACTTC. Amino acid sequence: CASSMEGATHLEQYF.

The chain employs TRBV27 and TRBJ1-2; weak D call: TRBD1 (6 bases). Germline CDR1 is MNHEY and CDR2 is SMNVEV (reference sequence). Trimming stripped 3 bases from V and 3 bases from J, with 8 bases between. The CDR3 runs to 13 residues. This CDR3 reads CASSFGGDYGYTF. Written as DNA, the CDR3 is TGTGCCAGCAGTTTTGGGGGCGACTATGGCTACACCTTC.

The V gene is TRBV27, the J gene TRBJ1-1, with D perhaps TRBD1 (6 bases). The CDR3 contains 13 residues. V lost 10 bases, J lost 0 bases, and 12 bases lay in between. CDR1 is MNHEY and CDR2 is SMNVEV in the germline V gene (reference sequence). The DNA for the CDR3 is TGTGCCACCTCGGGACATTTGAACACTGAAGCTTTCTTT. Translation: CATSGHLNTEAFF.

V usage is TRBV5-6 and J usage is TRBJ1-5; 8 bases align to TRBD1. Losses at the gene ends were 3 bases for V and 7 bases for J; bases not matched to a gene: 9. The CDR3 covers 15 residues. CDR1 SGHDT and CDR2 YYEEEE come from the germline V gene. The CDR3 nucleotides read TGTGCCAGCAGCTCCGGACAGGGTGTGGGCCAGCCCCAGCATTTT. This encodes CASSSGQGVGQPQHF. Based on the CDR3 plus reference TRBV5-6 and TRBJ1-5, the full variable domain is DAGVTQSPTHLIKTRGQQVTLRCSPKSGHDTVSWYQQALGQGPQFIFQYYEEEERQRGNFPDRFSGHQFPNYSSELNVNALLLGDSALYLCASSSGQGVGQPQHFGDGTRLSIL.

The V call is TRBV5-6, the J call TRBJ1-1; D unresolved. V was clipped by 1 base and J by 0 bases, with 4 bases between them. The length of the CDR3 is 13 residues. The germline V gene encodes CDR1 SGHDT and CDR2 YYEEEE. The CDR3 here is CASSLYLNTEAFF. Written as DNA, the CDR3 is TGTGCCAGCAGCTTGTATCTGAACACTGAAGCTTTCTTT.

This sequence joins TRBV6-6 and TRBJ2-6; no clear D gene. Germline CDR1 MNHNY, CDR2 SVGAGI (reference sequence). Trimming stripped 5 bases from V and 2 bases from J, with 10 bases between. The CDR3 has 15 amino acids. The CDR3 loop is CASSPTEPGANVLTF. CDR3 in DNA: TGTGCCAGCAGTCCTACAGAGCCTGGGGCCAACGTCCTGACTTTC.

The CDR3 DNA follows: TGTGCCAGCAGCCTGGACAGCAGACCCAATCAGCCCCAGCATTTT. Encoded protein: CASSLDSRPNQPQHF. The rearrangement joins TRBV6-5 to TRBJ1-5, with D tentatively TRBD1 (6 bases). The CDR3 extends over 15 amino acids. Germline values: CDR1 MNHEY, CDR2 SVGAGI. Trimming took 6 bases from V and 3 from J, leaving 15 bases between them.

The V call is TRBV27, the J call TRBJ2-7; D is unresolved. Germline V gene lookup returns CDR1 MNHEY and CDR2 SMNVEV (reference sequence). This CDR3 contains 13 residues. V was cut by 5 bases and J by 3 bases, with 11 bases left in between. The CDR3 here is CASSPRSHYEQYF. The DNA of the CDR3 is TGTGCCAGCAGTCCCCGGTCCCACTACGAGCAGTACTTC.

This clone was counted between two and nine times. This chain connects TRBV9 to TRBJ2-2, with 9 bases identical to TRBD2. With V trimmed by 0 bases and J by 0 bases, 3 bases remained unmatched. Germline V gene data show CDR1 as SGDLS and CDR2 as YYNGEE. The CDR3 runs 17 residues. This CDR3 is CASSVVASGANTGELFF. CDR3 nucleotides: TGTGCCAGCAGCGTAGTGGCTAGCGGGGCGAACACCGGGGAGCTGTTTTTT.

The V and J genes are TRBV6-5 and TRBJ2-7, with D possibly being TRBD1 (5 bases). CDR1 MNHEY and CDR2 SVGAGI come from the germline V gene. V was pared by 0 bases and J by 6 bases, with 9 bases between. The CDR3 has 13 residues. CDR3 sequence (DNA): TGTGCCAGCAGTTACTCTGGTAGGGGCGAGCAGTACTTC. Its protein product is CASSYSGRGEQYF.

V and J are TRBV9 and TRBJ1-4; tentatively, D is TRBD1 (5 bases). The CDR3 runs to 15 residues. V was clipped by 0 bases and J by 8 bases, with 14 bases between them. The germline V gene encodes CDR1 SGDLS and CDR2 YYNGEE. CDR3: CASSVDGGTIEKLFF. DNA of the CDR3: TGTGCCAGCAGCGTAGATGGGGGGACTATAGAAAAACTGTTTTTT.

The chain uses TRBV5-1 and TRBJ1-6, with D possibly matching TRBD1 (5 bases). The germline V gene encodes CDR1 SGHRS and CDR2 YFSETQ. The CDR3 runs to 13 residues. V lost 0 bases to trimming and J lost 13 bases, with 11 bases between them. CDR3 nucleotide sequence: TGCGCCAGCAGCTTGGAGGGGCGAGGTCCCCTCCACTTT. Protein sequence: CASSLEGRGPLHF.

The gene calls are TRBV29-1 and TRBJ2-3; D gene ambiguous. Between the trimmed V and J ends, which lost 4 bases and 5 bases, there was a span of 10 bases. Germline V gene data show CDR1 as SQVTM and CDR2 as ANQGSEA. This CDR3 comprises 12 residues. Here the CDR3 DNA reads TGCAGCGTTGGTGGCAGGCGAGATACGCAGTATTTT. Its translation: CSVGGRRDTQYF.

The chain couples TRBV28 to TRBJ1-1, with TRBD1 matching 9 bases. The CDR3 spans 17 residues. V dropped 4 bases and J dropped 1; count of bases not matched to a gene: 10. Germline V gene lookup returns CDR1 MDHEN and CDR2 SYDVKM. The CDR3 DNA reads TGTGCCAGCAGTTCCTCCAGACAGGGGGAGCGGAACACTGAAGCTTTCTTT. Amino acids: CASSSSRQGERNTEAFF.

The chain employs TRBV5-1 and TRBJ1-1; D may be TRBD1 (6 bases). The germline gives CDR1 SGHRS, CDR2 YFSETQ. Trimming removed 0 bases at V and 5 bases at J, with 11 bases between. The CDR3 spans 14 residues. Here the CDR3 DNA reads TGCGCCAGCAGCTTGGCCGACAGGTGGACTGAAGCTTTCTTT. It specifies CASSLADRWTEAFF.

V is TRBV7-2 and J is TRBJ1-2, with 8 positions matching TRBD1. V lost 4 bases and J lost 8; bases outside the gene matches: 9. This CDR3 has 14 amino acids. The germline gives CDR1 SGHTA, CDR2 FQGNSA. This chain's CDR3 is CASSYTFGQGGYTF. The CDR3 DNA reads TGTGCCAGCAGCTATACCTTCGGACAGGGAGGCTACACCTTC.

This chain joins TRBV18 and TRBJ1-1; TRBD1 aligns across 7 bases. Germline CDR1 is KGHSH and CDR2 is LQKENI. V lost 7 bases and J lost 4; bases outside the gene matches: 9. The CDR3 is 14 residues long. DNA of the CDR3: TGTGCCAGCTATCCGGACCGGGACAGCACTGAAGCTTTCTTT. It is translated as CASYPDRDSTEAFF.

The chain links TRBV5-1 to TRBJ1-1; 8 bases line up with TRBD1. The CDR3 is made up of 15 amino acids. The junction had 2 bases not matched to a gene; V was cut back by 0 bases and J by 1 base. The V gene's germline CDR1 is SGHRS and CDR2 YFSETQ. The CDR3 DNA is TGCGCCAGCAGCTTGGACAGGGGGTGGAACACTGAAGCTTTCTTT. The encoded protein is CASSLDRGWNTEAFF.

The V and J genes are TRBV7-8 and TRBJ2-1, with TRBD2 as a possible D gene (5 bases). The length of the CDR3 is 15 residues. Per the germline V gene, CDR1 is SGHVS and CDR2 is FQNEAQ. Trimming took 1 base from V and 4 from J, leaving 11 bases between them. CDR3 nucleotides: TGTGCCAGCAGCTTAGGAGCGGCTAGTTACAATGAGCAGTTCTTC. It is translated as CASSLGAASYNEQFF.

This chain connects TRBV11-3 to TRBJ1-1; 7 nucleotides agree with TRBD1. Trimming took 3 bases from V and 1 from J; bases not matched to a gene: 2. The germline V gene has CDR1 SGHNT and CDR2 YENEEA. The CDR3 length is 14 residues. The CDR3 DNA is TGTGCCAGCAGCTTGGGGACAGCGAACACTGAAGCTTTCTTT. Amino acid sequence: CASSLGTANTEAFF.

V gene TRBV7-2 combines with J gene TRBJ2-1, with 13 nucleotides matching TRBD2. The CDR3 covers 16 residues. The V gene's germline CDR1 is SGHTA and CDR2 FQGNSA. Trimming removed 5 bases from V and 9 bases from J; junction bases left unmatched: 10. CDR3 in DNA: TGTGCCAGCAGCCCCCGACTAGCGGGGGGCCGGAGTGAGCAGTTCTTC. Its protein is CASSPRLAGGRSEQFF.